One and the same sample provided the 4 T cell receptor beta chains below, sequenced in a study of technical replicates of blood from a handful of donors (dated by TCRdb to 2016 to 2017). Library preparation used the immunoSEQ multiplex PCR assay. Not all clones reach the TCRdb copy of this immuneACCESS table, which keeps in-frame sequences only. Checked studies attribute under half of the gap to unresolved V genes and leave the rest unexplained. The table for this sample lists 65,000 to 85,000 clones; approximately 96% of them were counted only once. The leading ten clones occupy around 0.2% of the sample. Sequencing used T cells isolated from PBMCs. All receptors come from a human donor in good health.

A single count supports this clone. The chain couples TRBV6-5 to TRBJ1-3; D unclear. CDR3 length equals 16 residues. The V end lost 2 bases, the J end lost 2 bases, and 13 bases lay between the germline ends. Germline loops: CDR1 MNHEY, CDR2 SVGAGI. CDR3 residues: CASSYSPGGTGNTIYF. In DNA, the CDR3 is TGTGCCAGCAGTTACAGCCCTGGCGGTACTGGAAACACCATATATTTT.

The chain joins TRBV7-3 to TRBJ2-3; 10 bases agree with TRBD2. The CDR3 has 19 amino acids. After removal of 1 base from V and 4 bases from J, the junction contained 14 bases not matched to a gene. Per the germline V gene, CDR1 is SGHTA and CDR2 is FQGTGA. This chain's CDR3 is CASSLIGASGGYVADTQYF. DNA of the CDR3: TGTGCCAGCAGCTTAATCGGGGCTAGCGGGGGATATGTAGCAGATACGCAGTATTTT.

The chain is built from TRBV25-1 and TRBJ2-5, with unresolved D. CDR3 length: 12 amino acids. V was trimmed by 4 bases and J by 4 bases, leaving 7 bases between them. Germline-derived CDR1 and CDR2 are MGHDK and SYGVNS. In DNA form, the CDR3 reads TGTGCCAGCAGTGCCCCTAGAGAGACCCAGTACTTC. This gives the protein CASSAPRETQYF.

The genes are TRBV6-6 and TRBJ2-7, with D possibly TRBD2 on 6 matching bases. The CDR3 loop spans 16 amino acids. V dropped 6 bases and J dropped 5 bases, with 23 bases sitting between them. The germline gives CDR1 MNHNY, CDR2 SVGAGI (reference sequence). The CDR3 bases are TGTGCCAGCAGACCCGCTTGGGCGGGGCTCGAAGACGAGCAGTACTTC. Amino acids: CASRPAWAGLEDEQYF.